Below, 8 T cell receptor beta chains from the same sample are listed, as sequenced in a study of early T cells in non-severe SARS-CoV-2 infection. TCRdb fed the 5' RACE reads into MiXCR, producing one record per CDR3 protein. The data contain 55,000 to 70,000 distinct CDR3 sequences, less than 15% of them singletons. The sample was whole blood. Every receptor here comes from an adult who was a healthcare worker with PCR-confirmed SARS-CoV-2 infection or an uninfected control (not recorded which).

This clonotype was found a few times. The J gene is TRBJ1-2, the V gene TRBV7-9; 9 bases are a match to TRBD1. The CDR3 spans 15 residues. Trimming took 0 bases from V and 5 from J; bases not matched to a gene: 4. Germline V gene data show CDR1 as SEHNR and CDR2 as FQNEAQ (reference sequence). Here the CDR3 reads CASSLARDRDYGYTF. CDR3 bases: TGTGCCAGCAGCTTAGCGCGGGACAGGGATTATGGCTACACCTTC.

This CDR3 reads CASSTNPFTLNTEAFF. CDR3 nucleotide sequence: TGTGCCAGCAGCACCAATCCTTTTACGCTGAACACTGAAGCTTTCTTT. The V and J genes are TRBV11-2 and TRBJ1-1; D not resolved. V lost 5 bases to trimming and J lost 0 bases, with 16 bases between them. This CDR3 comprises 16 residues. CDR1 is SGHAT and CDR2 is FQNNGV in the germline V gene.

The chain recombines TRBV7-9 with TRBJ2-2, with TRBD2 as a possible D gene (7 bases). Germline V gene data show CDR1 as SEHNR and CDR2 as FQNEAQ (reference sequence). This CDR3 has 16 residues. V was cut by 5 bases and J by 2 bases, with 15 bases left in between. CDR3: CASSRGPGGNTGELFF. Written as DNA, the CDR3 is TGTGCCAGCAGCCGCGGGCCGGGGGGCAACACCGGGGAGCTGTTTTTT.

This clonotype was seen at least ten times. The CDR3: CASSPAPGTVYGYTF. The CDR3 DNA follows: TGTGCCAGCAGTCCAGCCCCCGGGACAGTCTATGGCTACACCTTC. The chain couples TRBV12-3 or TRBV12-4 to TRBJ1-2; 7 bases are shared with TRBD1. This CDR3 region has 15 residues. V was clipped by 5 bases and J by 4 bases; unmatched bases: 10.

This clonotype was recorded a few times. This chain uses TRBV29-1 with TRBJ2-2; D might be TRBD2 (7 bases). Germline V CDR1 and CDR2: SQVTM, ANQGSEA. The CDR3 is 16 residues long. Trimming took off 4 bases at V and 5 bases at J, with 20 bases between the two ends. The CDR3 sequence is CSVVAGASPGTGELFF. The CDR3 nucleotides read TGCAGCGTTGTGGCGGGGGCCTCGCCGGGGACCGGGGAGCTGTTTTTT.

This CDR3 reads CASSQGERPLHF. The CDR3, as DNA: TGTGCCAGCAGCCAGGGGGAGAGACCCCTCCACTTT. V is TRBV7-2 and J is TRBJ1-6; 7 nucleotides match TRBD1. The V gene's germline CDR1 is SGHTA and CDR2 FQGNSA. Trimming removed 5 bases from V and 12 bases from J; junction bases left unmatched: 4. This CDR3 contains 12 residues.

The rearrangement joins TRBV29-1 to TRBJ2-3; TRBD2 might be the D (5 bases). Germline V gene lookup returns CDR1 SQVTM and CDR2 ANQGSEA. CDR3 size: 13 residues. Trimming removed 4 bases from V and 3 bases from J, with 11 bases in between. The CDR3 nucleotides are TGCAGCGTTGCGGGCAGGAGGACAGATACGCAGTATTTT. Protein: CSVAGRRTDTQYF.

The chain joins TRBV7-9 to TRBJ2-3; D uncertain. The V and J ends lost 1 base and 4 bases respectively, with 6 bases between them. Germline V gene sequence: CDR1 SEHNR, CDR2 FQNEAQ (reference sequence). This CDR3 contains 13 residues. DNA for the CDR3: TGTGCCAGCAGCTTAGTATCAGCAGATACGCAGTATTTT. The encoded protein is CASSLVSADTQYF.